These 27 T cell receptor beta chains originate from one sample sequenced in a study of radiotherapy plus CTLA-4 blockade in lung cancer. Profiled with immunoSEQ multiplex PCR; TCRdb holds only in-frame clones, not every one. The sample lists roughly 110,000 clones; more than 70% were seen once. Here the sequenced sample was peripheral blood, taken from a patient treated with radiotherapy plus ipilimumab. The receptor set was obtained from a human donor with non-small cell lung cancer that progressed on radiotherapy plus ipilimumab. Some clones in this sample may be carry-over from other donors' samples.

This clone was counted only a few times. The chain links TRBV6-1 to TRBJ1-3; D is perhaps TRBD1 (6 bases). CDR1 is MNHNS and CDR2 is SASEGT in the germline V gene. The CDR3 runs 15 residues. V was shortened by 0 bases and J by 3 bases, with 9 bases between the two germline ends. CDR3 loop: CASSEAGGVGNTIYF. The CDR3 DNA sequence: TGTGCCAGCAGTGAAGCAGGGGGTGTTGGAAACACCATATATTTT.

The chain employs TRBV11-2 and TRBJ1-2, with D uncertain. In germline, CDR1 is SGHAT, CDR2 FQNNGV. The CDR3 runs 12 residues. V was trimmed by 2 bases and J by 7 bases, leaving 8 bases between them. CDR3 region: CASSLIWGGYTF. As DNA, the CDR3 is TGTGCCAGCAGCTTAATCTGGGGTGGCTACACCTTC.

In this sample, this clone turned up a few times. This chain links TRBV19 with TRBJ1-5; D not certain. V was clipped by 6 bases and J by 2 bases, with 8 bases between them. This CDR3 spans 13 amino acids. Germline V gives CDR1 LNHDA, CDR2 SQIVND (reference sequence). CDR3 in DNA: TGTGCCAGTAGGTGGCGGGGCAATCAGCCCCAGCATTTT. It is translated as CASRWRGNQPQHF.

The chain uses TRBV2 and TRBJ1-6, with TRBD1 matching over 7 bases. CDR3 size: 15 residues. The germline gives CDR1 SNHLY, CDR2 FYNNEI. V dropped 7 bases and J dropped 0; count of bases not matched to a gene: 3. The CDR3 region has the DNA TGTGCCAGCAACCGGGACAGCTCCTATAATTCACCCCTCCACTTT. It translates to CASNRDSSYNSPLHF.

The CDR3 reads CASSGGGYNEKLFF. For the CDR3, the DNA is TGTGCCAGCAGTGGAGGAGGGTATAATGAAAAACTGTTTTTT. The chain employs TRBV6-1 and TRBJ1-4; no reliable D call. V was shortened by 4 bases and J by 4 bases, with 10 bases between the two germline ends. CDR1 and CDR2 from the germline V gene are MNHNS and SASEGT. This CDR3 is 14 amino acids long.

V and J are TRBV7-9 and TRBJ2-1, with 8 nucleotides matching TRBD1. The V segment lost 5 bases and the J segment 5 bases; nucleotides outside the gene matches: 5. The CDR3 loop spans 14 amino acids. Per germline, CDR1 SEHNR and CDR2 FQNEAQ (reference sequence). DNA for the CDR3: TGTGCCAGCAGCATGGGACAGGTGAACAATGAGCAGTTCTTC. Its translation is CASSMGQVNNEQFF. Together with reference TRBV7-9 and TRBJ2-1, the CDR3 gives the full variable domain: DTGVSQNPRHKITKRGQNVTFRCDPISEHNRLYWYRQTLGQGPEFLTYFQNEAQLEKSRLLSDRFSAERPKGSFSTLEIQRTEQGDSAMYLCASSMGQVNNEQFFGPGTRLTVL.

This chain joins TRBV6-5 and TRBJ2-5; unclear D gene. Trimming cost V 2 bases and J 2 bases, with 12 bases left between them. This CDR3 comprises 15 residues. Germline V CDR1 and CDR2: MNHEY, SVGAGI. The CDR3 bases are TGTGCCAGCAGTTACCTCCCGGCAGAGCAAGAGACCCAGTACTTC. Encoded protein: CASSYLPAEQETQYF.

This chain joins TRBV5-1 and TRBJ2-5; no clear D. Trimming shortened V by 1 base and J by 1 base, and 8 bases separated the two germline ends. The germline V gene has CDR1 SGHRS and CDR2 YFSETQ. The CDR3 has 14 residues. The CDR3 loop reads CASSLTGIQETQYF. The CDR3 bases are TGCGCCAGCAGCTTGACGGGCATCCAAGAGACCCAGTACTTC.

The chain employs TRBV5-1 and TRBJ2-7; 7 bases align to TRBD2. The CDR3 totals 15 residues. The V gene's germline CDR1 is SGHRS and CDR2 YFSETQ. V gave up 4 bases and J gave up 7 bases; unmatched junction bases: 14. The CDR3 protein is CASSAPDSGGSEQYF. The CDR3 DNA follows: TGCGCCAGCAGCGCCCCGGATTCCGGGGGGTCAGAGCAGTACTTC.

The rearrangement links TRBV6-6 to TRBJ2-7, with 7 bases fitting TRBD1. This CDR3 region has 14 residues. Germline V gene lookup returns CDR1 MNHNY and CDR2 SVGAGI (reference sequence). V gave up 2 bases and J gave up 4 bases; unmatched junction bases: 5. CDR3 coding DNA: TGTGCCAGCAGTTACGGGACAGCGGTTTACGAGCAGTACTTC. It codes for CASSYGTAVYEQYF.

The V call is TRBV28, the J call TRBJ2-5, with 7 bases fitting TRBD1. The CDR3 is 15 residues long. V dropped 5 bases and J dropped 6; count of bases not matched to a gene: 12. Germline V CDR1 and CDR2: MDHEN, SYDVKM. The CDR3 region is CASSPWDPDRKTQYF. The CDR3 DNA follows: TGTGCCAGCAGTCCTTGGGACCCGGACAGGAAGACCCAGTACTTC.

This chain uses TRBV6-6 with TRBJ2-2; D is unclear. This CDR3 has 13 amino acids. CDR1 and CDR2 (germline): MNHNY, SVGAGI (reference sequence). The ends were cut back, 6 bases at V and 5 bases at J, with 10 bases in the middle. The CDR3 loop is CASSGLITGELFF. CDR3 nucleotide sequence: TGTGCCAGCAGCGGCCTAATTACCGGGGAGCTGTTTTTT.

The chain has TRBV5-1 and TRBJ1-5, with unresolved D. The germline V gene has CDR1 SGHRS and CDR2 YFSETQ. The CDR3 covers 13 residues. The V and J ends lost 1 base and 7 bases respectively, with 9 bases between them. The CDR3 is CASSLSISQPQHF. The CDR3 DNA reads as TGCGCCAGCAGCTTGAGCATCTCCCAGCCCCAGCATTTT.

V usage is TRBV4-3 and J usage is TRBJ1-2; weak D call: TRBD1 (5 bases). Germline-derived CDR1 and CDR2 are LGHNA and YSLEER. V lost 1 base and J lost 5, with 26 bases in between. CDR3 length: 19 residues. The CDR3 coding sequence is TGCGCCAGCAGCCAAGGGCCTTCGACGAGGGGCCCGATGGGATATGGCTACACCTTC. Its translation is CASSQGPSTRGPMGYGYTF.

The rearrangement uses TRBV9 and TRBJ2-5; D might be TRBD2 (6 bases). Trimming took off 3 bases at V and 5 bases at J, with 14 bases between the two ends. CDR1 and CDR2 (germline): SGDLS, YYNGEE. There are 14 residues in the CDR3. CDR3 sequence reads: CASSAGTYDETQYF. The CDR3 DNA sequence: TGTGCCAGCAGCGCCGGGACTTACGACGAGACCCAGTACTTC. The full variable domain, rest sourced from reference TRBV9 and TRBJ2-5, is DSGVTQTPKHLITATGQRVTLRCSPRSGDLSVYWYQQSLDQGLQFLIQYYNGEERAKGNILERFSAQQFPDLHSELNLSSLELGDSALYFCASSAGTYDETQYFGPGTRLLVL.

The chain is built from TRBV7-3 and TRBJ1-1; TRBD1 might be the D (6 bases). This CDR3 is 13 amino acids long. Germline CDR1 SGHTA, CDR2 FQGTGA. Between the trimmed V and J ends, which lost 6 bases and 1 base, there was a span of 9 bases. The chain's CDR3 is CASSRQENTEAFF. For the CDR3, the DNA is TGTGCCAGCAGTAGACAGGAGAACACTGAAGCTTTCTTT.

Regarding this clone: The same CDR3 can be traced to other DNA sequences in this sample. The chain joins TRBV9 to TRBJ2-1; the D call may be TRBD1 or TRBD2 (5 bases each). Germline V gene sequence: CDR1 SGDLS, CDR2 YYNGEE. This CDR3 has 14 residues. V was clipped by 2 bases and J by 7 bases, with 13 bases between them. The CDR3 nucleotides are TGTGCCAGCAGCGTGGGGTCCGGGGCGAATGAGCAGTTCTTC. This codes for CASSVGSGANEQFF.

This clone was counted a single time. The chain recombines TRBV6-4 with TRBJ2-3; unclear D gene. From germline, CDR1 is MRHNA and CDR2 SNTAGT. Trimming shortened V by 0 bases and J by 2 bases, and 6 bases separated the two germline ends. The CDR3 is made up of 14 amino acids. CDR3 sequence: CASSDSVDTDTQYF. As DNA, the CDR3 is TGTGCCAGCAGTGACTCGGTGGACACAGATACGCAGTATTTT.

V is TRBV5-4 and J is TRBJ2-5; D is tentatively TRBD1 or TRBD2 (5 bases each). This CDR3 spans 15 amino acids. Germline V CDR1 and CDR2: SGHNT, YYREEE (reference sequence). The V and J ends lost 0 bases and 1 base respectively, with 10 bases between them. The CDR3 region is CASSLAWGTQETQYF. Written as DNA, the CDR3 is TGTGCCAGCAGCTTGGCTTGGGGGACCCAAGAGACCCAGTACTTC.

The CDR3: CASSGTDAVGANVLTF. CDR3 sequence (DNA): TGTGCCAGCAGTGGGACAGACGCGGTCGGGGCCAACGTCCTGACTTTC. The chain employs TRBV27 and TRBJ2-6; 7 nucleotides agree with TRBD1. V lost 5 bases, J lost 4 bases, and 8 bases stayed unmatched. The CDR3 has 16 residues. Germline CDR1 reads MNHEY; CDR2 reads SMNVEV (reference sequence).

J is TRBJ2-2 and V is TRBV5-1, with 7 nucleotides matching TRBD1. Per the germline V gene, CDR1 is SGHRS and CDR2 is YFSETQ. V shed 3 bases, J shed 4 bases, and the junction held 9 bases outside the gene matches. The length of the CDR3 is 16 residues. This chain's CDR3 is CASSSLGRGSTGELFF. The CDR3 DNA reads TGCGCCAGCAGCTCCCTAGGCAGGGGGAGCACCGGGGAGCTGTTTTTT.

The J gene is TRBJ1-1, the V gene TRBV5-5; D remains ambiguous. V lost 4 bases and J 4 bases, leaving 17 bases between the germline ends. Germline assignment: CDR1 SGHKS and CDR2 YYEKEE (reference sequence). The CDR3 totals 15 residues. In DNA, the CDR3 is TGTGCCAGCAGCGGGTCGACCGTGGCGACCACTGAAGCTTTCTTT. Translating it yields CASSGSTVATTEAFF.

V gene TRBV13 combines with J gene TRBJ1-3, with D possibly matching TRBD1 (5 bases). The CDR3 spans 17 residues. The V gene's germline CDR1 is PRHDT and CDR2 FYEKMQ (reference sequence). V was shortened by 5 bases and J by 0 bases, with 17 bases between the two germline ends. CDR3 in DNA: TGTGCCAGCAGCAATACCAAGAGGGGTCTCTCTGGAAACACCATATATTTT. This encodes CASSNTKRGLSGNTIYF. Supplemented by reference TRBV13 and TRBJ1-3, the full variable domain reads AAGVIQSPRHLIKEKRETATLKCYPIPRHDTVYWYQQGPGQDPQFLISFYEKMQSDKGSIPDRFSAQQFSDYHSELNMSSLELGDSALYFCASSNTKRGLSGNTIYFGEGSWLTVV.

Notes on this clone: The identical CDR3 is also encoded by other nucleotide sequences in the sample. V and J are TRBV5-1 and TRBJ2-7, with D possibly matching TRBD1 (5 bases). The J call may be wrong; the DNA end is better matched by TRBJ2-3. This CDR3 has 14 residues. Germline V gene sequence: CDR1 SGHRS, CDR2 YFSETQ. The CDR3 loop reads CASSFDSTSYEQYF. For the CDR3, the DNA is TGCGCCAGCAGCTTTGACAGCACCTCCTACGAGCAGTATTTT.

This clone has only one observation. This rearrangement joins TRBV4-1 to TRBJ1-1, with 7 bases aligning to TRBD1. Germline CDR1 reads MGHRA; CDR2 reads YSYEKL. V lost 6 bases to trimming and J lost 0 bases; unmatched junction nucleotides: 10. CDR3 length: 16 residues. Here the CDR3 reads CASRKTGPHMNTEAFF. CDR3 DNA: TGCGCCAGCAGGAAGACAGGGCCCCACATGAACACTGAAGCTTTCTTT.

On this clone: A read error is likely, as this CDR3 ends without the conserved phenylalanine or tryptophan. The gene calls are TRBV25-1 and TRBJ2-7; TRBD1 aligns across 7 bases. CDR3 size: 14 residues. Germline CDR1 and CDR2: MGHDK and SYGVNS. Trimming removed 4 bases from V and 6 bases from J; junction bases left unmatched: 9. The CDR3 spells CASSAPGTVAEQYL. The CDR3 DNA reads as TGTGCCAGCAGTGCCCCCGGGACAGTCGCCGAGCAGTACCTC.

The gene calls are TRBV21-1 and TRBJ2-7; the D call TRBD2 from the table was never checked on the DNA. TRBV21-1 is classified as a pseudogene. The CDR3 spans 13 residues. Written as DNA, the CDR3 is TGTGCCAGCGACTCTCCATTCTCCTACGAGCAGTACTTC. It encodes CASDSPFSYEQYF.